Below, 25 T cell receptor beta chains from the same sample are listed, as sequenced in a study of blood T cell repertoires in COVID-19. Measured with immunoSEQ multiplex PCR; TCRdb has only the in-frame clones, and not every one. Seen here are under 130,000 clones, 80% to 90% observed once, and the top ten hold approximately 2.1%. The material sequenced was peripheral blood. These receptors all come from a human donor in a cohort sampled during active COVID-19.

The chain joins TRBV29-1 to TRBJ2-7; D is unresolved. CDR3 length equals 13 residues. CDR1 and CDR2 (germline): SQVTM, ANQGSEA. V gave up 7 bases and J gave up 0 bases, with 13 bases separating them. As DNA, the CDR3 is TGCAGCGGTCGGGTCCCAAGCTCCTACGAGCAGTACTTC. This gives the protein CSGRVPSSYEQYF.

The chain uses TRBV2 and TRBJ1-2; D not resolved. V gave up 6 bases and J gave up 5 bases, with 10 bases separating them. CDR1 and CDR2 (germline): SNHLY, FYNNEI. The CDR3 spans 12 residues. The DNA for the CDR3 is TGTGCCAGCAGCACCGGGTTATATGGCTACACCTTC. Amino acid sequence: CASSTGLYGYTF.

This chain connects TRBV27 to TRBJ1-1; 7 positions agree with TRBD1. Germline CDR1 reads MNHEY; CDR2 reads SMNVEV (reference sequence). There are 17 residues in the CDR3. V was clipped by 0 bases and J by 2 bases; unmatched bases: 9. CDR3 bases: TGTGCCAGCAGTTTATCACCATACAGGGGATTCAACACTGAAGCTTTCTTT. Translated, it gives CASSLSPYRGFNTEAFF.

The chain is built from TRBV27 and TRBJ2-1; perhaps TRBD2 as D (6 bases). Germline CDR1 is MNHEY and CDR2 is SMNVEV (reference sequence). V shed 4 bases and J shed 4 bases, with 20 bases lying between them. The CDR3 sequence is 17 residues long. CDR3 protein: CASSSPSSALRYNEQFF. DNA of the CDR3: TGTGCCAGCAGTTCACCCTCTAGCGCTTTAAGATACAATGAGCAGTTCTTC.

The chain joins TRBV19 to TRBJ2-7; TRBD1 aligns across 7 bases. The CDR3 length is 15 residues. With 4 bases clipped from V and 3 bases from J, the junction kept 9 bases outside the gene matches. CDR1 LNHDA and CDR2 SQIVND come from the germline V gene (reference sequence). CDR3 coding DNA: TGTGCCAGTAGTAGTGGTCTCGCAGGGGGCTACGAGCAGTACTTC. Protein sequence: CASSSGLAGGYEQYF. Full variable domain (missing parts from reference TRBV19 and TRBJ2-7): DGGITQSPKYLFRKEGQNVTLSCEQNLNHDAMYWYRQDPGQGLRLIYYSQIVNDFQKGDIAEGYSVSREKKESFPLTVTSAQKNPTAFYLCASSSGLAGGYEQYFGPGTRLTVT.

This sequence joins TRBV27 and TRBJ2-5; D is unresolved. The CDR3 covers 13 residues. Trimming took 2 bases from V and 0 from J, leaving 4 bases between them. Germline lookup yields CDR1 MNHEY and CDR2 SMNVEV (reference sequence). CDR3 DNA sequence: TGTGCCAGCAGTTTAGCGTACCAAGAGACCCAGTACTTC. It is translated as CASSLAYQETQYF.

This sequence joins TRBV6-6 and TRBJ1-1, with D uncertain. Trimming removed 4 bases at V and 2 bases at J, with 11 bases between. The germline V gene has CDR1 MNHNY and CDR2 SVGAGI (reference sequence). The CDR3 length is 14 residues. This CDR3 reads CASSSLTINTEAFF. CDR3 bases: TGTGCCAGCAGTTCCTTAACAATTAACACTGAAGCTTTCTTT.

This chain links TRBV6-5 with TRBJ2-7, with D maybe TRBD2 (6 bases). The CDR3 runs to 14 residues. Trimming left V 5 bases short and J 2 bases short, with 13 bases between. The germline CDR1 and CDR2 sequences are MNHEY and SVGAGI. CDR3 DNA sequence: TGTGCCAGCAGTACGGGAGCGACTACCTACGAGCAGTACTTC. It translates to CASSTGATTYEQYF.

The chain carries TRBV9 and TRBJ2-5; TRBD2 matches at 10 bases. The CDR3 covers 16 residues. Germline V CDR1 and CDR2: SGDLS, YYNGEE. V lost 0 bases and J lost 4; bases outside the gene matches: 6. CDR3 sequence (DNA): TGTGCCAGCAGCGTAGCGGGTAGCGGGGGGTTAGAGACCCAGTACTTC. Its translation is CASSVAGSGGLETQYF.

The chain is built from TRBV5-1 and TRBJ1-1, with 10 bases identical to TRBD1. In germline, CDR1 is SGHRS, CDR2 YFSETQ. The CDR3 extends over 15 amino acids. J was trimmed by 5 bases and V by 8 bases; bases with no gene match: 12. The CDR3 DNA reads as TGCGCCAGTGGGACAGGGGCGTCCTCGAGGACTGAAGCTTTCTTT. It is translated as CASGTGASSRTEAFF.

The V and J genes are TRBV7-3 and TRBJ2-6; TRBD2 matches 9 bases. CDR3 length equals 17 residues. V lost 2 bases to trimming and J lost 2 bases; unmatched junction nucleotides: 4. Germline V lookup: CDR1 SGHTA, CDR2 FQGTGA. CDR3 sequence reads: CASSLRGGAAGANVLTF. The CDR3 coding sequence is TGTGCCAGCAGCTTACGCGGGGGGGCCGCTGGGGCCAACGTCCTGACTTTC. Full variable domain (rest looked up from reference TRBV7-3 and TRBJ2-6): GAGVSQTPSNKVTEKGKYVELRCDPISGHTALYWYRQSLGQGPEFLIYFQGTGAADDSGLPNDRFFAVRPEGSVSTLKIQRTERGDSAVYLCASSLRGGAAGANVLTFGAGSRLTVL.

This clone was counted between two and nine times. V usage is TRBV5-6 and J usage is TRBJ2-7; 7 nucleotides agree with TRBD1. The CDR3 extends over 16 amino acids. Trimming at V came to 5 bases and at J to 6 bases, leaving 17 bases not matched to a gene. CDR1 and CDR2 from the germline V gene are SGHDT and YYEEEE. CDR3 residues: CASRYNPGTDVGEQYF. The CDR3 DNA is TGTGCCAGCAGATACAATCCCGGGACAGACGTGGGCGAGCAGTACTTC.

The chain joins TRBV5-6 to TRBJ1-1; possible D gene TRBD1, 5 bases. Germline CDR1 and CDR2: SGHDT and YYEEEE. This CDR3 contains 12 residues. The V and J ends lost 4 bases and 4 bases respectively, with 8 bases between them. CDR3 region: CASSRRGTEAFF. In DNA form, the CDR3 reads TGTGCCAGCAGCCGGAGGGGCACTGAAGCTTTCTTT.

This clone was seen only once. The gene calls are TRBV12-3 or TRBV12-4 and TRBJ2-3; no reliable D call. The CDR3 loop spans 11 amino acids. Trimming pared 3 bases from V and 5 bases from J, leaving 3 bases between. The CDR3 spells CASSFRDTQYF. CDR3 sequence (DNA): TGTGCCAGCAGTTTCAGAGATACGCAGTATTTT.

The chain has TRBV28 and TRBJ2-7; TRBD1 matches 7 bases. Germline assignment: CDR1 MDHEN and CDR2 SYDVKM. This CDR3 contains 13 residues. V lost 7 bases and J lost 0; bases outside the gene matches: 3. DNA for the CDR3: TGTGCCAGCATGCGGACAGGCTCCTACGAGCAGTACTTC. Amino acid sequence: CASMRTGSYEQYF.

This clone was found a few times. The chain recombines TRBV19 with TRBJ2-4; 8 bases fit TRBD2. Losses at the gene ends were 6 bases for V and 4 bases for J; bases not matched to a gene: 8. CDR3 size: 15 residues. Looked up from germline, CDR1 is LNHDA and CDR2 is SQIVND (reference sequence). CDR3: CASRSFEREKNIQYF. As DNA, the CDR3 is TGTGCCAGTAGGTCCTTCGAGCGGGAGAAAAACATTCAGTACTTC.

This chain links TRBV6-2 or TRBV6-3 with TRBJ2-5, with 10 bases aligning to TRBD2. Germline lookup yields CDR1 MNHEY and CDR2 SVGEGT. CDR3 size: 17 residues. The J segment lost 4 bases and the V segment lost 4 bases, leaving 12 bases of the junction unmatched. CDR3 bases: TGTGCCAGCAGTTCCGGGGAGCGGGGGGGTCCACGAGAGACCCAGTACTTC. Translation gives CASSSGERGGPRETQYF.

The J gene is TRBJ2-3, the V gene TRBV5-1, with D possibly matching TRBD1 (7 bases). In germline, CDR1 is SGHRS, CDR2 YFSETQ. V lost 6 bases, J lost 0 bases, and 14 bases lay in between. The CDR3 sequence is 15 residues long. The CDR3 region is CASKEGAYSTDTQYF. Here the CDR3 DNA reads TGCGCCAGCAAGGAGGGGGCGTATAGCACAGATACGCAGTATTTT.

The chain employs TRBV6-1 and TRBJ1-4, with D possibly matching TRBD1 (5 bases). CDR3 length: 15 residues. The germline V and J ends were trimmed by 0 bases and 7 bases, with 12 bases remaining between them. Germline V lookup: CDR1 MNHNS, CDR2 SASEGT. The CDR3 DNA reads TGTGCCAGCAGTGAAGCTCCAGGGTGGAGTGAAAAACTGTTTTTT. Residues: CASSEAPGWSEKLFF.

The chain carries TRBV2 and TRBJ1-1, with 10 bases matching TRBD1. V was pared by 0 bases and J by 4 bases, with 5 bases of the junction left unmatched. The length of the CDR3 is 16 residues. The germline CDR1 and CDR2 sequences are SNHLY and FYNNEI. CDR3 DNA: TGTGCCAGCAGTGAAGCTCCGACAGGGGGCACCACTGAAGCTTTCTTT. Amino acid sequence: CASSEAPTGGTTEAFF.

The genes are TRBV28 and TRBJ2-7; D gene ambiguous. The CDR3 totals 12 residues. Germline V gives CDR1 MDHEN, CDR2 SYDVKM. V was cut by 3 bases and J by 4 bases, with 7 bases left in between. CDR3 in DNA: TGTGCCAGCAGTTTTGCGCGTTACGAGCAGTACTTC. Translation gives CASSFARYEQYF.

The chain has TRBV5-1 and TRBJ1-4, with D possibly TRBD1 on 6 matching bases. Trimming took 2 bases from V and 7 from J, leaving 18 bases between them. Germline V gene lookup returns CDR1 SGHRS and CDR2 YFSETQ. The CDR3 covers 16 residues. As DNA, the CDR3 is TGCGCCAGCAGCTTAGAGGGGGGGACGGTTGGTGAAAAACTGTTTTTT. Protein sequence: CASSLEGGTVGEKLFF.

The chain joins TRBV5-6 to TRBJ1-1; no clear D gene. Germline CDR1 is SGHDT and CDR2 is YYEEEE. Trimming shortened V by 2 bases and J by 4 bases, and 9 bases separated the two germline ends. The CDR3 contains 13 residues. CDR3 bases: TGTGCCAGCAGCTTCGAGATAAGCACTGAAGCTTTCTTT. Encoded protein: CASSFEISTEAFF.

The chain recombines TRBV7-2 with TRBJ2-4; 7 nucleotides match TRBD2. Per germline, CDR1 SGHTA and CDR2 FQGNSA. Unmatched junction bases numbered 10, after V lost 4 bases and J lost 1 base. CDR3 length equals 17 residues. The DNA of the CDR3 is TGTGCCAGCAGCTCCGGGACTATGGGGGGGGCCAAAAACATTCAGTACTTC. It specifies CASSSGTMGGAKNIQYF.

This clone was detected a few times. The rearrangement uses TRBV5-1 and TRBJ2-7; TRBD1 aligns across 9 bases. Looked up from germline, CDR1 is SGHRS and CDR2 is YFSETQ. This CDR3 has 17 residues. J was trimmed by 3 bases and V by 0 bases; bases with no gene match: 10. CDR3 sequence reads: CASSLAGGTGSLYEQYF. The CDR3 region has the DNA TGCGCCAGCAGCTTGGCCGGAGGGACAGGGAGTCTCTACGAGCAGTACTTC.